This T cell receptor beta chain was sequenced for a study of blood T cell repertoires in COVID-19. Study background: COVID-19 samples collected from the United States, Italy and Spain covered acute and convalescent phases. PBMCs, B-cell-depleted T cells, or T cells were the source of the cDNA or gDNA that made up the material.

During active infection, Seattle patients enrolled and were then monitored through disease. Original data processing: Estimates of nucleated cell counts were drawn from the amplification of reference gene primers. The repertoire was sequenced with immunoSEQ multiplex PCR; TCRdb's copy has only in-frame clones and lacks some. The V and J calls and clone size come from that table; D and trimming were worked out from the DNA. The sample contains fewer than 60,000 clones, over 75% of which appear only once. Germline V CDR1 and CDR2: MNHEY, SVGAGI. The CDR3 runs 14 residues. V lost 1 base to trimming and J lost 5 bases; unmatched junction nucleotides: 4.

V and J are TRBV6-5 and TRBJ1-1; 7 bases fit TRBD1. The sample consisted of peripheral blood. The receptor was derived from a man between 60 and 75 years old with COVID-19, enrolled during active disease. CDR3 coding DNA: TGTGCCAGCAGTTACTACGACAGGGATACTGAAGCTTTCTTT. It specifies CASSYYDRDTEAFF.